The following is a T cell receptor beta chain sequence with its context. Its antigen is still unknown. The CDR3 is 17 residues long. V dropped 3 bases and J dropped 3; count of bases not matched to a gene: 10. Germline CDR1 SEHNR, CDR2 FQNEAQ (reference sequence). This sample stems from a study of blood T cells in healthy people across ages. Across the whole study: Template switching retrieved approximately one barcoded beta molecule for each two T cells.

Together with a sample-barcoded 5' primer, a J-beta primer mix was included in a second PCR lasting roughly 6 to 12 cycles. MiXCR, applied by TCRdb to the 5' RACE reads, yields one record per CDR3 protein. The sample lists fewer than 1,000,000 distinct CDR3 sequences; under 55% were seen once. Overall study findings and caveats: Whereas aged donors had fewer naive CD4+ cells, long-lived donors had more of them and higher diversity. Donor CMV status was unknown, possibly confounding expanded clonotype changes.

The sequenced material came from blood. This chain uses TRBV7-9 with TRBJ2-1; 8 bases are shared with TRBD2. This receptor was taken from a man aged 60-69 years in good health. As DNA, the CDR3 is TGTGCCAGCAGCTTTTCCTTGGGACTAGTAATCTACAATGAGCAGTTCTTC. Translating it yields CASSFSLGLVIYNEQFF.